The entry that follows covers one T cell receptor (beta chain) sequence. The data stem from a study of identical twins. V was pared by 4 bases and J by 1 base, with 10 bases of the junction left unmatched. Germline values: CDR1 SGHRS, CDR2 YFSETQ. The CDR3 length is 17 residues. TCRdb redid the calling of the 5' RACE reads with MiXCR, one entry per CDR3 protein. Of approximately 1.8 million distinct CDR3 sequences listed, under 35% are singletons. This chain joins TRBV5-1 and TRBJ2-2; 7 positions agree with TRBD1. The sequenced sample was cord blood. This clonotype originated in a newborn girl in good health. The CDR3 loop is CASSRAGGQRNTGELFF. The DNA of the CDR3 is TGCGCCAGCAGCCGAGCTGGGGGACAGAGGAACACCGGGGAGCTGTTTTTT.